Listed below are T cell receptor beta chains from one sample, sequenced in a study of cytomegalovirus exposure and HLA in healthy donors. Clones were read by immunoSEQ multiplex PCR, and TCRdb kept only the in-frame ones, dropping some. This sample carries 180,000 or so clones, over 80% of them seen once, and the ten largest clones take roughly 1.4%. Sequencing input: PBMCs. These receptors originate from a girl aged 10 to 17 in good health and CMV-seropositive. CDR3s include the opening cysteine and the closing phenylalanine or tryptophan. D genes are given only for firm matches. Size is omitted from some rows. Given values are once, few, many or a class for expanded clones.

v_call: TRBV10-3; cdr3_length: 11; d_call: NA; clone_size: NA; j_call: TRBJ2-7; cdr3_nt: TGTGCCATCAGTGGAGAGGGCGAGCAGTACTTC; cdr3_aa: CAISGEGEQYF
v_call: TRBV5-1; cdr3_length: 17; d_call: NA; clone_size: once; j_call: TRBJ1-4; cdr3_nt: TGCGCCAGCAGGTGGGGGGTTCTACGAGGGACTAATGAAAAACTGTTTTTT; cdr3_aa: CASRWGVLRGTNEKLFF
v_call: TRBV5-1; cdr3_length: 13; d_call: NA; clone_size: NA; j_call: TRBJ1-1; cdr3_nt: TGCGCCAGCAGCTGGACAGTGAACACTGAAGCTTTCTTT; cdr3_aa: CASSWTVNTEAFF
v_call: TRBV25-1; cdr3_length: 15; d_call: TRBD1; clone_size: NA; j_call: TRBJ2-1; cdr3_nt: TGTGCCAGCAGTGTGGGACAGGGGGCTGGTAATGAGCAGTTCTTC; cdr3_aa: CASSVGQGAGNEQFF
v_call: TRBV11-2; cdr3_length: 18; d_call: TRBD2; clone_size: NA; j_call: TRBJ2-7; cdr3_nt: TGTGCCAGCAGCCCTAGACTAGCGGGGGGGCGACTACTAGACGAGCAGTACTTC; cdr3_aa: CASSPRLAGGRLLDEQYF
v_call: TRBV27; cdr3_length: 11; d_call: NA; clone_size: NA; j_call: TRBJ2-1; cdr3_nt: TGTGCCAGCGCAGGGTACAATGAGCAGTTCTTC; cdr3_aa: CASAGYNEQFF
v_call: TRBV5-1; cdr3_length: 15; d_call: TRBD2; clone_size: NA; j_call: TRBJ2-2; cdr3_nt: TGCGCCAGCAGCGTCTCACTAGCGGGAGACGGGGAGCTGTTTTTT; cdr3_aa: CASSVSLAGDGELFF
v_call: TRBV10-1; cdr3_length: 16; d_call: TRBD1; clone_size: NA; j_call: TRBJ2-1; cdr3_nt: TGCGCCAACCTGGAATACGGGACAGGGCCCTACAATGAGCAGTTCTTC; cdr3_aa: CANLEYGTGPYNEQFF
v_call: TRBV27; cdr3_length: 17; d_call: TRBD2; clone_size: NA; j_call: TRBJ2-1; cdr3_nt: TGTGCCAGCTGTAAGGGTTTGGCTAGCGGGAATCGAAATGAGCAGTTCTTC; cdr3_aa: CASCKGLASGNRNEQFF
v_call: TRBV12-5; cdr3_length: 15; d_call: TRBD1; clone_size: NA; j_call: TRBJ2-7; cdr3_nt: TGTGCTAGTGGTTTTAAAAGGGGGCCGGTCTACGAGCAGTACTTC; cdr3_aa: CASGFKRGPVYEQYF
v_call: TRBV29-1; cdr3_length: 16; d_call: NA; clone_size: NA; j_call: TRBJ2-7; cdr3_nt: TGCAGCGTTGTTGTTGGGATGAGCCAGGACTTCGTCGAGCAGTACTTC; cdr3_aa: CSVVVGMSQDFVEQYF
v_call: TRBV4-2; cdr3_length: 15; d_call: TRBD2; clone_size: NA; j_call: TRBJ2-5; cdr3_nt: TGTGCCAGCAGCCAGGTTAGCGGGAGAGGGGAGACCCAGTACTTC; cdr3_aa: CASSQVSGRGETQYF
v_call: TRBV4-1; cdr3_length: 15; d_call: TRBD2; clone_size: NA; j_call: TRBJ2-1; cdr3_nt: TGCGCCAGCAGCCGTAGCGGGAGCTCCTACAATGAGCAGTTCTTC; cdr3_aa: CASSRSGSSYNEQFF
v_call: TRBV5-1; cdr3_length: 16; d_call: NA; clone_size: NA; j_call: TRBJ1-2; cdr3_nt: TGCGCCAGCAGCTTGGACCCGGAGGGGACTGGCTATGGCTACACCTTC; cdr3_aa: CASSLDPEGTGYGYTF
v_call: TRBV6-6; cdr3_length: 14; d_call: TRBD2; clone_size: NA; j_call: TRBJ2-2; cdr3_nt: TGTGCCAGCGGAAGGACTAGTAGGTTCGGGGAGCTGTTTTTT; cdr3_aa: CASGRTSRFGELFF
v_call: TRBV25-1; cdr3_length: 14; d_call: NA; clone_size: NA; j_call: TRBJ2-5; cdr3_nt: TGTGCCAGCAGTGACAGACTAGACTCAGAGACCCAGTACTTC; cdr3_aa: CASSDRLDSETQYF
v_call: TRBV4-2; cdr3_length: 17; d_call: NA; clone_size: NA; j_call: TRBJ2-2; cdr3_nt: TGTGCCAGCAGCCATCGAGCCGGGACTTCGAACACCGGGGAGCTGTTTTTT; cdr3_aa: CASSHRAGTSNTGELFF
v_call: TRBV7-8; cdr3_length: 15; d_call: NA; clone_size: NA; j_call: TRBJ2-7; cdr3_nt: TGTGCCAGCAGCTGGGGGGTGGGCGTCTCCTACGAGCAGTACTTC; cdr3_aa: CASSWGVGVSYEQYF
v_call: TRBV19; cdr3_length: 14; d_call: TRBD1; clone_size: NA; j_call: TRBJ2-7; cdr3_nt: TGTGCCAGTAGACCCGGGACAGGTCTGTACGAGCAGTACTTC; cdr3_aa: CASRPGTGLYEQYF
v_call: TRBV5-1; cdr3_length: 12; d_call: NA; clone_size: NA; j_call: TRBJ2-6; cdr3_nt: TGCGCCAGCAGCCTTGGGGCCAACGTCCTGACTTTC; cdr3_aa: CASSLGANVLTF
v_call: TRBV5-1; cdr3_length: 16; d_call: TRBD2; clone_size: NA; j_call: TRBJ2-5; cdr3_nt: TGCGCCAGCAGCTTGGCCGCCGGGAGGGGGGGAGAGACCCAGTACTTC; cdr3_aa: CASSLAAGRGGETQYF
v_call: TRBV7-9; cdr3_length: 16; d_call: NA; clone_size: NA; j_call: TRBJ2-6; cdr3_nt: TGTGCCAGCAGCTCACAGCAGGGCCCTGGGGCCAACGTCCTGACTTTC; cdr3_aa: CASSSQQGPGANVLTF
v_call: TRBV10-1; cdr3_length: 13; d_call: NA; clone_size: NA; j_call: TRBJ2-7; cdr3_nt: TGCGCCAGCAGTGAGGCGGGAATCTACGAGCAGTACTTC; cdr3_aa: CASSEAGIYEQYF
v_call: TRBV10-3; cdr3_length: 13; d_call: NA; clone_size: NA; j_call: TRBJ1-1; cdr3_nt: TGTGCCATCAGTGCACGGTTGAACACTGAAGCTTTCTTT; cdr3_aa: CAISARLNTEAFF
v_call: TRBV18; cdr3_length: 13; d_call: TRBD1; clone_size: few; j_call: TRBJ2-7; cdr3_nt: TGTGCCAGCTCACCGGGACAGACCTACGAGCAGTACTTC; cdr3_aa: CASSPGQTYEQYF
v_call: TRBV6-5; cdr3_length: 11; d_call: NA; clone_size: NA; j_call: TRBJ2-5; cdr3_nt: TGTGCCAGCAGTACCCGGGAGACCCAGTACTTC; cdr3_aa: CASSTRETQYF
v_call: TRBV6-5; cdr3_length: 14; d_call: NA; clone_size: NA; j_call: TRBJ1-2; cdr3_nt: TGTGCCAGCAGTTACAACAGGGTATCCTATGGCTACACCTTC; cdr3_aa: CASSYNRVSYGYTF
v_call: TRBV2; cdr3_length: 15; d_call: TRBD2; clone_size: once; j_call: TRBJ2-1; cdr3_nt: TGTGCCAGCACTTTATTAGCGGGAGGGTCCGATGAGCAGTTCTTC; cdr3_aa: CASTLLAGGSDEQFF
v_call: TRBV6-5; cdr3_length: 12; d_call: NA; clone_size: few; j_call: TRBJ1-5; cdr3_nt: TGTGCCAGTCGGTCGGGAGATCAGCCCCAGCATTTT; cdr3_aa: CASRSGDQPQHF
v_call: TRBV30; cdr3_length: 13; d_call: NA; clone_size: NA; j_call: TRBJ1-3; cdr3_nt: TGTGCCTGGACCACGACACCGAGAAACACCATATATTTT; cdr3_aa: CAWTTTPRNTIYF
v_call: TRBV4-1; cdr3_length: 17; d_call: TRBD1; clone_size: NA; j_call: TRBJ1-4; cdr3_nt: TGCGCCAGCAGCCCGTCCCGGGACAGGGACATTAATGAAAAACTGTTTTTT; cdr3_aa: CASSPSRDRDINEKLFF
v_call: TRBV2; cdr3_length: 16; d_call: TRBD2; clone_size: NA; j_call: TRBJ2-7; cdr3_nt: TGTGCCAGCAGTGAAGCCCGGCTAGCGGGAACCAACGAGCAGTACTTC; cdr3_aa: CASSEARLAGTNEQYF
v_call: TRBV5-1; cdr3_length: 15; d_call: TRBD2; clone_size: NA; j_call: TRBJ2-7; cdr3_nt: TGCGCCAGCAGCTTGTTCAGCGGGAGTTCGTACGAGCAGTACTTC; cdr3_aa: CASSLFSGSSYEQYF
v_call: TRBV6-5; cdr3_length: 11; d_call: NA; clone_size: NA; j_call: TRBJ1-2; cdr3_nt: TGTGCCAGCACCACAGGGAGCGGCTACACCTTC; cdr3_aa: CASTTGSGYTF
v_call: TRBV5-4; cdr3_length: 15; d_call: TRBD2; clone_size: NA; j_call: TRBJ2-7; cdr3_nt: TGTGCCAGCAGCGTTGGGACTAGCTGGGGATACGAGCAGTACTTC; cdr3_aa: CASSVGTSWGYEQYF